The 14 T cell receptor beta chains below were found in one sample sequenced in a study of read filtering for tumor transcriptome and immune sequencing. This library used roughly 400 ng RNA and molecular barcoded adaptors spanning alpha/delta and beta/gamma chains. In TCRdb, the reads were re-called with MiXCR into one record per CDR3 protein. Among approximately 61,000 distinct CDR3 sequences listed, about a fifth were seen once. The material sequenced was a population of CD138-negative cells sorted from bone marrow. The receptors were sampled from a donor aged 40 or older with multiple myeloma.

This clonotype was detected many times. One junction end disagrees with the germline gene, perhaps due to a read error. This chain links TRBV6-2 or TRBV6-3 with TRBJ2-1; D is tentatively TRBD1 or TRBD2 (5 bases each). CDR1 MNHEY and CDR2 SVGEGT come from the germline V gene. The CDR3 consists of 11 residues. CDR3 protein: CASNRGNKQFF. CDR3 coding DNA: TGTGCCAGCAATCGGGGCAATAAGCAGTTCTTC.

This clonotype was recorded at least ten times. This chain connects TRBV2 to TRBJ2-4, with 7 bases identical to TRBD1. V gave up 3 bases and J gave up 0 bases; unmatched junction bases: 11. CDR3 size: 18 residues. The germline gives CDR1 SNHLY, CDR2 FYNNEI. In DNA, the CDR3 is TGTGCCAGCAGTGATTCGGGACAGATCATCCTAGCCAAAAACATTCAGTACTTC. This translates into CASSDSGQIILAKNIQYF.

At least ten counts were recorded for this clonotype. V and J are TRBV7-8 and TRBJ1-6; D uncertain. The CDR3 extends over 15 amino acids. Trimming removed 1 base from V and 2 bases from J, with 6 bases in between. Germline V gene sequence: CDR1 SGHVS, CDR2 FQNEAQ. As DNA, the CDR3 is TGTGCCAGCAGCTTAGGCAGCGCCTATAATTCACCCCTCCACTTT. It codes for CASSLGSAYNSPLHF.

At least ten counts were recorded for this clonotype. This clone may be a read error of a much larger clone one base away. The chain uses TRBV27 and TRBJ2-1; 10 nucleotides align to TRBD2. This CDR3 comprises 16 residues. Germline CDR1 is MNHEY and CDR2 is SMNVEV (reference sequence). This CDR3 reads CASRAQSLAGALERFF. CDR3 DNA: TGTGCCAGCAGGGCTCAGAGTCTAGCGGGGGCCCTTGAGCGGTTCTTC.

Concerning this clonotype itself: A read error may explain this, as a much larger clone is one base away. The chain recombines TRBV20-1 with TRBJ2-7; D is unresolved. The CDR3 totals 16 residues. Germline V gene data show CDR1 as DFQATT and CDR2 as SNEGSKA (reference sequence). This CDR3 reads CCASPPGSRASYEQYF. CDR3 DNA: TGCTGTGCTTCGCCCCCCGGGTCACGGGCGTCGTACGAGCAGTACTTC.

A few counts support this clonotype. The chain combines TRBV6-1 with TRBJ2-4; the D gene is possibly TRBD1 (5 bases). CDR1 is MNHNS, CDR2 SASEGT, per germline. The CDR3 totals 13 residues. The V end lost 1 base, the J end lost 8 bases, and 9 bases lay between the germline ends. CDR3 coding DNA: TGTGCCAGCAGTGAAGTACCAGGGTACATTCAGTACTTC. It codes for CASSEVPGYIQYF.

Comments on this clonotype: A clone one base away is much larger, so this may be a read error. The rearrangement links TRBV7-7 to TRBJ2-3; D is perhaps TRBD2 (7 bases). CDR1 and CDR2 from the germline V gene are SSHAT and FNYEAQ (reference sequence). The CDR3 extends over 14 amino acids. This CDR3 reads CARSKTGGSDTQYF. For the CDR3, the DNA is TGTGCTAGAAGCAAAACGGGGGGCTCAGATACGCAGTATTTT.

This clonotype has ten or more counts. The genes are TRBV5-5 and TRBJ2-5, with TRBD2 matching 13 bases. The germline V gene encodes CDR1 SGHKS and CDR2 YYEKEE (reference sequence). The CDR3 is made up of 16 amino acids. The J segment lost 5 bases and the V segment lost 5 bases, leaving 9 bases of the junction unmatched. CDR3 residues: CASSPGLAGSMETQYF. As DNA, the CDR3 is TGTGCCAGCAGTCCGGGACTAGCGGGGTCGATGGAGACCCAGTACTTC. The full variable domain, rest sourced from reference TRBV5-5 and TRBJ2-5, is DAGVTQSPTHLIKTRGQQVTLRCSPISGHKSVSWYQQVLGQGPQFIFQYYEKEERGRGNFPDRFSARQFPNYSSELNVNALLLGDSALYLCASSPGLAGSMETQYFGPGTRLLVL.

This clonotype was counted many times. This chain uses TRBV27 with TRBJ2-7; the D gene is possibly TRBD1 (6 bases). V was shortened by 5 bases and J by 4 bases, with 21 bases between the two germline ends. The CDR3 sequence is 16 residues long. CDR1 and CDR2 (germline): MNHEY, SMNVEV (reference sequence). The CDR3 DNA follows: TGTGCCAGCAGTCCCACTAGGGGGTCGGACGTGTACGAGCAGTACTTC. Its translation is CASSPTRGSDVYEQYF.

This clonotype was counted many times. The chain couples TRBV2 to TRBJ1-6; D is unclear. V was pared by 0 bases and J by 10 bases, with 1 base between. Germline CDR1 reads SNHLY; CDR2 reads FYNNEI. This CDR3 has 11 residues. CDR3 DNA sequence: TGTGCCAGCAGTGAAGCATCACCCCTCCACTTT. Translated, it gives CASSEASPLHF.

Many counts were recorded for this clonotype. The rearrangement links TRBV7-9 to TRBJ2-5; perhaps TRBD2 as D (5 bases). This CDR3 comprises 14 residues. Trimming took 2 bases from V and 2 from J, leaving 9 bases between them. Germline values: CDR1 SEHNR, CDR2 FQNEAQ (reference sequence). The CDR3 loop reads CASSLMGSQETQYF. For the CDR3, the DNA is TGTGCCAGCAGCTTAATGGGGAGTCAAGAGACCCAGTACTTC.

V and J are TRBV3-1 and TRBJ1-2; 7 nucleotides match TRBD1. Germline values: CDR1 LGHDT, CDR2 YNNKEL (reference sequence). The CDR3 runs to 14 residues. V lost 0 bases and J lost 5; bases outside the gene matches: 3. CDR3 protein: CASSQEGTVYGYTF. Here the CDR3 DNA reads TGTGCCAGCAGCCAAGAAGGGACAGTATATGGCTACACCTTC.

This clonotype has a handful of counts. The chain employs TRBV5-1 and TRBJ2-7; D unresolved. V lost 5 bases to trimming and J lost 3 bases, with 18 bases between them. The CDR3 sequence is 15 residues long. Germline loops: CDR1 SGHRS, CDR2 YFSETQ. This CDR3 reads CASSKTLETVYEQYF. CDR3 coding DNA: TGCGCCAGCAGTAAGACATTGGAGACCGTCTACGAGCAGTACTTC. The full variable domain, its missing parts supplied by reference TRBV5-1 and TRBJ2-7, is KAGVTQTPRYLIKTRGQQVTLSCSPISGHRSVSWYQQTPGQGLQFLFEYFSETQRNKGNFPGRFSGRQFSNSRSEMNVSTLELGDSALYLCASSKTLETVYEQYFGPGTRLTVT.

This rearrangement joins TRBV6-4 to TRBJ2-7; 7 positions match TRBD2. The CDR3 totals 15 residues. Trimming at V came to 0 bases and at J to 4 bases, leaving 6 bases not matched to a gene. Per the germline V gene, CDR1 is MRHNA and CDR2 is SNTAGT. The CDR3 here is CASSDSAGAAYEQYF. As DNA, the CDR3 is TGTGCCAGCAGTGACTCGGCGGGAGCGGCGTACGAGCAGTACTTC.